This entry lists 18 T cell receptor beta chains sequenced from one sample in a study of beta chain features in type 1 diabetes. No antigens are known for them. Expressed TCRB transcripts were sequenced because the entire RNA isolate underwent reverse transcription. Measured with immunoSEQ multiplex PCR; TCRdb has only the in-frame clones, and not every one. The table shows 300,000 or so clones, with approximately 15% occurring only once. Study results and limitations: Type 1 diabetes patients had TCRB CDR3s that were shorter (moderately but significantly so) in all four CD4+ subsets.

The sequenced material came from naive CD4+ T cells from blood. Receptor source: a young woman with type 1 diabetes.

In this sample, this clone turned up a few times. The CDR3 DNA is TGTGCCAGCTCACCCGGAGCCGCTAACTATGGCTACACCTTC. It yields the protein CASSPGAANYGYTF. The chain is built from TRBV18 and TRBJ1-2; D is uncertain. CDR3 size: 14 residues. CDR1 and CDR2 (germline): KGHSH, LQKENI. V lost 3 bases, J lost 0 bases, and 8 bases lay in between.

The chain has TRBV18 and TRBJ2-1; 15 nucleotides align to TRBD2. Germline assignment: CDR1 KGHSH and CDR2 LQKENI. Trimming at V came to 0 bases and at J to 9 bases, leaving 6 bases not matched to a gene. This CDR3 is 17 amino acids long. CDR3 protein: CASSPPGLAGGLSEQFF. The DNA for the CDR3 is TGTGCCAGCTCACCACCGGGACTAGCGGGAGGATTGAGTGAGCAGTTCTTC. Filled out from reference TRBV18 and TRBJ2-1, the complete variable domain reads NAGVMQNPRHLVRRRGQEARLRCSPMKGHSHVYWYRQLPEEGLKFMVYLQKENIIDESGMPKERFSAEFPKEGPSILRIQQVVRGDSAAYFCASSPPGLAGGLSEQFFGPGTRLTVL.

The chain is built from TRBV15 and TRBJ2-3; possibly TRBD2 for D (6 bases). The CDR3 spans 18 residues. Germline lookup yields CDR1 LNHNV and CDR2 YYDKDF (reference sequence). V lost 0 bases and J 2 bases, leaving 18 bases between the germline ends. The CDR3 region has the DNA TGTGCCACCAGCAGAGAGGCGAGCGGAGGGAGGTCCACAGATACGCAGTATTTT. Translation: CATSREASGGRSTDTQYF.

This chain uses TRBV29-1 with TRBJ1-2; a weak D match, TRBD1 (5 bases). CDR1 is SQVTM and CDR2 is ANQGSEA in the germline V gene. V lost 8 bases and J lost 4, with 11 bases in between. The CDR3 totals 11 residues. The CDR3 DNA sequence: TGCAGCTTGGGGGGGAGCTATGGCTACACCTTC. This gives the protein CSLGGSYGYTF.

The chain recombines TRBV5-1 with TRBJ2-5, with a tentative D call TRBD2 (6 bases). The CDR3 contains 16 residues. Deletions cut 2 bases from V and 1 base from J, with 15 bases between. Germline V gives CDR1 SGHRS, CDR2 YFSETQ. The chain's CDR3 is CASSFSPGGIQETQYF. In nucleotides, the CDR3 is TGCGCCAGCAGCTTTTCCCCGGGCGGGATCCAAGAGACCCAGTACTTC.

This clone was seen only a few times. The CDR3 spells CASSYIAGGIDEQFF. The CDR3, as DNA: TGTGCCAGCAGCTACATAGCGGGAGGGATCGATGAGCAGTTCTTC. This chain connects TRBV7-7 to TRBJ2-1; the match to TRBD2 covers 11 bases. The CDR3 runs to 15 residues. With 4 bases clipped from V and 8 bases from J, the junction kept 7 bases outside the gene matches. Germline V gene data show CDR1 as SSHAT and CDR2 as FNYEAQ (reference sequence).

This clone was seen a handful of times. The chain links TRBV19 to TRBJ2-5; 7 bases are a match to TRBD2. The CDR3 is 14 amino acids. After removal of 6 bases from V and 5 bases from J, the junction contained 9 bases not matched to a gene. The germline gives CDR1 LNHDA, CDR2 SQIVND (reference sequence). The CDR3: CASSQTSRGETQYF. In nucleotides, the CDR3 is TGTGCCAGTAGCCAGACTAGCCGAGGGGAGACCCAGTACTTC.

The chain employs TRBV5-6 and TRBJ2-2; D remains unclear. Germline V lookup: CDR1 SGHDT, CDR2 YYEEEE. The CDR3 is 11 amino acids. The V and J ends lost 4 bases and 6 bases respectively, with 4 bases between them. CDR3 nucleotides: TGTGCCAGCAGCAGAGCCGGGGAGCTGTTTTTT. As protein: CASSRAGELFF.

This clone has only a few counts. The gene calls are TRBV19 and TRBJ2-1; 14 bases are a match to TRBD2. Unmatched junction bases numbered 8, after V lost 5 bases and J lost 8 bases. The germline V gene encodes CDR1 LNHDA and CDR2 SQIVND (reference sequence). There are 16 residues in the CDR3. The CDR3: CASSLGTSGSRDEQFF. As DNA, the CDR3 is TGTGCCAGTAGTTTGGGGACTAGCGGGAGTAGGGATGAGCAGTTCTTC.

V and J are TRBV6-5 and TRBJ1-1, with D tentatively TRBD1 (5 bases). Trimming removed 2 bases at V and 10 bases at J, with 20 bases between. This CDR3 spans 15 amino acids. CDR1 MNHEY and CDR2 SVGAGI come from the germline V gene. For the CDR3, the DNA is TGTGCCAGCAGTTACGATAGGGCCCGGCCGGGGGGAGCTTTCTTT. It codes for CASSYDRARPGGAFF.

This clone has more than one count but fewer than ten. This sequence joins TRBV19 and TRBJ2-1; the D gene is possibly TRBD2 (6 bases). Germline V lookup: CDR1 LNHDA, CDR2 SQIVND (reference sequence). V was trimmed by 5 bases and J by 7 bases, leaving 18 bases between them. There are 15 residues in the CDR3. The CDR3 spells CASSSGTGILNEQFF. DNA for the CDR3: TGTGCCAGTAGTTCCGGGACTGGGATATTAAATGAGCAGTTCTTC.

This clone was counted only a few times. The chain couples TRBV21-1 to TRBJ2-1; whether TRBD2, the table's D call, matches the DNA was not checked. TRBV21-1 is assigned pseudogene status. The CDR3 runs 16 residues. The CDR3 loop is CASFLHEGRPYNEQFF. In nucleotides, the CDR3 is TGTGCCAGCTTCCTACACGAGGGTAGACCTTACAATGAGCAGTTCTTC.

The chain has TRBV13 and TRBJ1-2, with TRBD1 identical over 10 bases. Germline V lookup: CDR1 PRHDT, CDR2 FYEKMQ (reference sequence). The CDR3 sequence is 13 residues long. Trimming removed 4 bases from V and 8 bases from J; junction bases left unmatched: 4. This chain's CDR3 is CASSSDRGQGYTF. CDR3 nucleotide sequence: TGTGCCAGCAGCTCCGACAGGGGGCAAGGCTACACCTTC.

A few counts support this clone. CDR3 sequence (DNA): TGCGCCAGCAGCTTCGGTCTAGCGGGAGCTCTAGATACGCAGTATTTT. This translates into CASSFGLAGALDTQYF. The chain recombines TRBV5-1 with TRBJ2-3; 10 nucleotides line up with TRBD2. J lost 5 bases, V lost 2 bases, and 8 bases had no gene match. CDR1 and CDR2 (germline): SGHRS, YFSETQ. The CDR3 runs to 16 residues.

The CDR3 sequence: CASSPMSGFEQYV. In DNA, the CDR3 is TGTGCCAGCAGCCCGATGTCGGGGTTTGAGCAGTACGTC. The V call is TRBV13, the J call TRBJ2-7, with a tentative D call TRBD2 (5 bases). V gave up 5 bases and J gave up 7 bases, with 15 bases separating them. Germline V gives CDR1 PRHDT, CDR2 FYEKMQ (reference sequence). The CDR3 extends over 13 amino acids.

The V call is TRBV18, the J call TRBJ2-3; D might be TRBD2 (6 bases). The V end lost 3 bases, the J end lost 6 bases, and 10 bases lay between the germline ends. Germline V gene lookup returns CDR1 KGHSH and CDR2 LQKENI. The CDR3 consists of 13 residues. The CDR3 DNA sequence: TGTGCCAGCTCACCCTCGAGCGGGGATACGCAGTATTTT. Translation: CASSPSSGDTQYF.

This clone was recorded a few times. The chain links TRBV15 to TRBJ2-7; maybe TRBD2 (6 bases). V was pared by 1 base and J by 0 bases, with 16 bases between. Per germline, CDR1 LNHNV and CDR2 YYDKDF (reference sequence). CDR3 length equals 17 residues. The DNA for the CDR3 is TGTGCCACCAGCAGAGTGGCTAGCGATCCCTCCTCCTACGAGCAGTACTTC. Residues: CATSRVASDPSSYEQYF.

This clone was counted only a few times. J is TRBJ2-1 and V is TRBV15; perhaps TRBD1 as D (6 bases). Germline V gene lookup returns CDR1 LNHNV and CDR2 YYDKDF (reference sequence). The CDR3 extends over 17 amino acids. Trimming removed 0 bases from V and 2 bases from J, with 14 bases in between. The CDR3 region has the DNA TGTGCCACCAGCAGAGAGGGGGCCGCCGGTGCCTACAATGAGCAGTTCTTC. This translates into CATSREGAAGAYNEQFF.